The entry that follows covers one T cell receptor beta chain sequence. Its antigen is as yet unknown. These data are taken from a study of blood T cells in healthy people across ages. Notes on the study in general: Per million T cells, TCR beta diversity dropped about linearly as age rose. CMV status of donors was not determined, possibly confounding expanded clonotype changes.

At least 7 million PBMCs were isolated per sample. A second PCR, run for roughly 7 to 11 cycles, used a sample-barcoded 5' primer plus a J-beta primer mix. Every sample returned 2.5 million or more CDR3-containing paired-end reads. TCRdb re-derived calls from the 5' RACE reads in MiXCR, one entry per CDR3 protein. The sample lists more than 1,400,000 distinct CDR3 sequences; roughly 40% were seen once. This CDR3 is built from 15 residues. The V end was cut by 2 bases, the J end by 2 bases, with 14 bases between. CDR1 and CDR2 (germline): SGHRS, YFSETQ. The material sequenced was blood. The sequence came from a woman between 18 and 30 years old in good health. The chain couples TRBV5-1 to TRBJ2-7; D may be TRBD2 (6 bases). CDR3 sequence (DNA): TGCGCCAGCAGCTTAATACCGGGACTGGCCTACGAGCAGTACTTC. It codes for CASSLIPGLAYEQYF.